These 16 T cell receptor beta chains share one sample of origin, sequenced in a study of T cell changes during pregnancy in multiple sclerosis. The method was immunoSEQ multiplex PCR; TCRdb's version includes in-frame clones alone and lacks a portion of them. The sample shows 50,000 to 80,000 clones, over 85% of them seen only once. The specimen was peripheral blood, collected in the second trimester of pregnancy. The receptors shown here come from a female donor with multiple sclerosis, enrolled in a pregnancy study.

The chain links TRBV30 to TRBJ2-7, with TRBD2 matching 8 bases. The CDR3 is made up of 13 amino acids. Germline V gene sequence: CDR1 GTSNPN, CDR2 SVGIG (reference sequence). CDR3 amino acids: CASYREGRYEQYF. In nucleotides, the CDR3 is TGTGCTAGCTATCGGGAGGGCCGGTACGAGCAGTACTTC.

The chain employs TRBV7-9 and TRBJ2-1; 8 bases are a match to TRBD2. This CDR3 is 12 amino acids long. Germline V lookup: CDR1 SEHNR, CDR2 FQNEAQ (reference sequence). V lost 10 bases to trimming and J lost 9 bases; unmatched junction nucleotides: 8. CDR3 residues: CANLDAGGEQFF. CDR3 DNA: TGTGCCAACCTGGACGCGGGGGGTGAGCAGTTCTTC.

This clone was seen a handful of times. The genes are TRBV6-5 and TRBJ2-1; possible D gene TRBD1, 6 bases. V shed 4 bases and J shed 8 bases, with 12 bases lying between them. This CDR3 region has 13 residues. The germline V gene has CDR1 MNHEY and CDR2 SVGAGI. CDR3 in amino acids: CASSSNRVHEQFF. CDR3 in DNA: TGTGCCAGCAGTTCTAACAGGGTCCATGAGCAGTTCTTC.

The V gene is TRBV5-1, the J gene TRBJ2-7; 7 bases are a match to TRBD1. The CDR3 extends over 15 amino acids. V gave up 2 bases and J gave up 1 base; unmatched junction bases: 6. Per the germline V gene, CDR1 is SGHRS and CDR2 is YFSETQ. CDR3: CASSLSTGDSYEQYF. The CDR3 bases are TGCGCCAGCAGCTTATCAACAGGGGATTCCTACGAGCAGTACTTC.

The gene calls are TRBV2 and TRBJ2-1; D is possibly TRBD1 (5 bases). The CDR3 is 13 amino acids. The germline V and J ends were trimmed by 10 bases and 0 bases, with 10 bases remaining between them. Germline lookup yields CDR1 SNHLY and CDR2 FYNNEI. The CDR3 DNA follows: TGTGCCATACAGGAGAGCTCCTACAATGAGCAGTTCTTC. Translation gives CAIQESSYNEQFF.

CDR3 sequence reads: CASSVQGGNQPQHF. The CDR3 DNA reads as TGTGCCAGCAGTGTACAGGGTGGCAATCAGCCCCAGCATTTT. The rearrangement joins TRBV27 to TRBJ1-5; D is perhaps TRBD1 (6 bases). Trimming took 5 bases from V and 2 from J, leaving 10 bases between them. The CDR3 is 14 amino acids. Germline V gives CDR1 MNHEY, CDR2 SMNVEV (reference sequence).

The genes are TRBV14 and TRBJ2-2, with TRBD1 matching 9 bases. The V gene end was trimmed by 9 bases and the J gene end by 7 bases; junction bases not matched to a gene: 12. The CDR3 contains 15 residues. Per the germline V gene, CDR1 is SGHDN and CDR2 is FVKESK. The CDR3 sequence is CASSSWDREIGELFF. Written as DNA, the CDR3 is TGTGCCAGTTCGTCATGGGACAGGGAAATCGGGGAGCTGTTTTTT.

This clone appeared once. The rearrangement uses TRBV12-5 and TRBJ1-1, with 9 nucleotides matching TRBD1. This CDR3 region has 14 residues. Per the germline V gene, CDR1 is LGHNT and CDR2 is FRNRAP. J lost 3 bases, V lost 5 bases, and 4 bases had no gene match. CDR3 nucleotide sequence: TGTGCTAGTGGTAGGGGACAGGGACACACTGAAGCTTTCTTT. Amino acid sequence: CASGRGQGHTEAFF. Looking up the rest from reference TRBV12-5 and TRBJ1-1 gives the full variable domain: DARVTQTPRHKVTEMGQEVTMRCQPILGHNTVFWYRQTMMQGLELLAYFRNRAPLDDSGMPKDRFSAEMPDATLATLKIQPSEPRDSAVYFCASGRGQGHTEAFFGQGTRLTVV.

The chain has TRBV6-5 and TRBJ2-7, with 11 bases identical to TRBD2. Germline CDR1 MNHEY, CDR2 SVGAGI. This CDR3 has 14 amino acids. V dropped 4 bases and J dropped 6; count of bases not matched to a gene: 5. CDR3 protein: CASSFRLAGSEQYF. CDR3 sequence (DNA): TGTGCCAGCAGTTTCCGACTAGCGGGATCCGAGCAGTACTTC.

This clone came up once. The CDR3 coding sequence is TGTGCCAGCAGCCTACAGAGTACAGGGTCCAGCAATCAGCCCCAGCATTTT. Amino acids: CASSLQSTGSSNQPQHF. The genes are TRBV7-2 and TRBJ1-5; TRBD1 is a possible D gene (6 bases). The CDR3 has 17 residues. Per the germline V gene, CDR1 is SGHTA and CDR2 is FQGNSA. The V end was cut by 5 bases, the J end by 1 base, with 18 bases between.

The J gene is TRBJ2-2, the V gene TRBV14; no definite D call. The CDR3 length is 14 residues. V gave up 1 base and J gave up 3 bases, with 6 bases separating them. The V gene's germline CDR1 is SGHDN and CDR2 FVKESK. CDR3 in amino acids: CASSQVPYTGELFF. The CDR3 bases are TGTGCCAGCAGCCAAGTTCCCTACACCGGGGAGCTGTTTTTT.

This clone was observed a single time. The chain links TRBV10-1 to TRBJ2-7, with D uncertain. Germline-derived CDR1 and CDR2 are WNHNN and SYGVQD (reference sequence). The CDR3 contains 14 residues. Trimming stripped 6 bases from V and 2 bases from J, with 14 bases between. CDR3 in amino acids: CASSDTDPAYEQYF. The CDR3 DNA is TGCGCCAGCAGCGACACTGACCCGGCCTACGAGCAGTACTTC.

This chain uses TRBV29-1 with TRBJ2-3; TRBD1 might be the D (5 bases). Trimming took off 5 bases at V and 2 bases at J, with 11 bases between the two ends. CDR1 SQVTM and CDR2 ANQGSEA come from the germline V gene. The CDR3 loop spans 13 amino acids. CDR3 DNA: TGCAGCGTTTGGCTAGGGGTCACAGATACGCAGTATTTT. Translated, it gives CSVWLGVTDTQYF.

This chain connects TRBV11-2 to TRBJ2-1; TRBD2 matches 8 bases. CDR1 is SGHAT and CDR2 is FQNNGV in the germline V gene. This CDR3 contains 14 residues. Trimming at V came to 3 bases and at J to 5 bases, leaving 3 bases not matched to a gene. The DNA of the CDR3 is TGTGCCAGCAGCTTGACTAGCGCAGACAATGAGCAGTTCTTC. As protein: CASSLTSADNEQFF. Drawing the rest from reference TRBV11-2 and TRBJ2-1, the complete variable domain is EAGVAQSPRYKIIEKRQSVAFWCNPISGHATLYWYQQILGQGPKLLIQFQNNGVVDDSQLPKDRFSAERLKGVDSTLKIQPAKLEDSAVYLCASSLTSADNEQFFGPGTRLTVL.

The genes are TRBV4-2 and TRBJ2-3, with D unclear. In germline, CDR1 is LGHNA, CDR2 YNFKEQ. The CDR3 runs to 17 residues. V lost 0 bases and J 0 bases, leaving 13 bases between the germline ends. CDR3 sequence (DNA): TGTGCCAGCAGCCAAGATTTAACCGGGTCTAGCACAGATACGCAGTATTTT. Translating gives CASSQDLTGSSTDTQYF.

The chain joins TRBV28 to TRBJ2-2; TRBD1 is a possible D gene (6 bases). Germline V gene data show CDR1 as MDHEN and CDR2 as SYDVKM. This CDR3 region has 14 residues. V dropped 6 bases and J dropped 4 bases, with 12 bases sitting between them. CDR3 sequence (DNA): TGTGCCAGCAGCCTGGGACAACTCACCGGGGAGCTGTTTTTT. This encodes CASSLGQLTGELFF.